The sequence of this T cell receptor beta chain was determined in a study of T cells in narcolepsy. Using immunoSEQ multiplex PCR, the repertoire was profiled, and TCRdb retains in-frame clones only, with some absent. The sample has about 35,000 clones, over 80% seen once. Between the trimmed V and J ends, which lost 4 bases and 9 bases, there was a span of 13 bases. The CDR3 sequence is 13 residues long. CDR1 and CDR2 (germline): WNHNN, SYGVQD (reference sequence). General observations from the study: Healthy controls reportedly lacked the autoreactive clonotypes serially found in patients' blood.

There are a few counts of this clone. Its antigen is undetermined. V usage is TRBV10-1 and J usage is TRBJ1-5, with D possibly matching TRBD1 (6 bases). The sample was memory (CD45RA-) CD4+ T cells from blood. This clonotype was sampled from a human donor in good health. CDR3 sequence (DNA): TGCGCCAGCAGTGTAGAGGGGGGAGCGCCCCAGCATTTT. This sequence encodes CASSVEGGAPQHF.